The clone carrying this TCR beta chain was observed a few times. Its target is not known. Naive CD4+ T cells were purified with Tregs depleted by CD25. V lost 1 base to trimming and J lost 4 bases, with 10 bases between them. Germline CDR1 and CDR2: SGHTA and FQGTGA. This CDR3 comprises 14 residues. Semi-nested PCR with Nested Universal Primer A followed constant-region reverse priming of full-length variable regions. TCRdb ran MiXCR on the 5' RACE reads and lists one entry per CDR3 protein. The table has 30,000 to 40,000 distinct CDR3 sequences, approximately 25% seen once; the top ten hold around 3.9%. Study conclusions and caveats: Tumor memory CD4+ T cell TCR gene usage was found to cluster with blood and lymph node memory CD4+ cells and with lymph node naive CD4+ cells.

The sequence was collected from a female donor with breast cancer. The specimen was naive CD4+ T cells sorted from a lymph node. The subset: naive CD4+ T cells, CD4+CD45RA+CD25-. This sequence joins TRBV7-3 and TRBJ2-5; D gene uncertain. This CDR3 is CASSLNRWTETQYF. In DNA form, the CDR3 reads TGTGCCAGCAGCTTAAATCGGTGGACAGAGACCCAGTACTTC.